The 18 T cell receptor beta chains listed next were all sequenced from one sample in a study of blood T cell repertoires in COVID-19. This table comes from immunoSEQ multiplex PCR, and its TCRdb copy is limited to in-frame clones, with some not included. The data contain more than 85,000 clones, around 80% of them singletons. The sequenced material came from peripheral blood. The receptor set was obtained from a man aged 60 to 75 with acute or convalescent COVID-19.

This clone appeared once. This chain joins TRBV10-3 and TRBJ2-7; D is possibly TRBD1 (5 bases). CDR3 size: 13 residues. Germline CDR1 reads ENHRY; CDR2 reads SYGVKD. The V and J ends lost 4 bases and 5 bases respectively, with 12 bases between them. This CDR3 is CAISGWQGDEQYV. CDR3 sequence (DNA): TGTGCCATCAGTGGATGGCAGGGTGACGAGCAGTACGTC.

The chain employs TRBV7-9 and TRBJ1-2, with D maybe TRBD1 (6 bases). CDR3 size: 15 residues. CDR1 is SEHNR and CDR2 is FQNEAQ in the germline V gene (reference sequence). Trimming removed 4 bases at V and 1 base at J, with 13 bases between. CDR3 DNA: TGTGCCAGCAGCTCGCAACAGGGAGTTAACTATGGCTACACCTTC. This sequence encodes CASSSQQGVNYGYTF.

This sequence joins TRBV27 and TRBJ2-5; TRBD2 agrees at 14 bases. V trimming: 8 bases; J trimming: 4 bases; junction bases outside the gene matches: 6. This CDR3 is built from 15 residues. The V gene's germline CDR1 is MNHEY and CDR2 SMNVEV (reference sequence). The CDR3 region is CASGGLAGEGETQYF. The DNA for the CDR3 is TGTGCCAGCGGGGGACTAGCGGGAGAAGGAGAGACCCAGTACTTC.

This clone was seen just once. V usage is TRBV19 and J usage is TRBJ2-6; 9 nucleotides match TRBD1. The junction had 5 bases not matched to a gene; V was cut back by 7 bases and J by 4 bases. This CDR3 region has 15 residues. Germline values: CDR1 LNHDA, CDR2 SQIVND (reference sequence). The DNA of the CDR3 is TGTGCCAGTATTTGGACAGGGGTCGGGGCCAACGTCCTGACTTTC. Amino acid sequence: CASIWTGVGANVLTF. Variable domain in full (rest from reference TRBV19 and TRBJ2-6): DGGITQSPKYLFRKEGQNVTLSCEQNLNHDAMYWYRQDPGQGLRLIYYSQIVNDFQKGDIAEGYSVSREKKESFPLTVTSAQKNPTAFYLCASIWTGVGANVLTFGAGSRLTVL.

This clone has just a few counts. CDR3 nucleotides: TGTGCCAGTAGTAAGGGACAGACATTCGGTGGGCCCCAGCATTTT. Its translation is CASSKGQTFGGPQHF. The J gene is TRBJ1-5, the V gene TRBV19, with TRBD1 matching over 7 bases. V lost 4 bases, J lost 9 bases, and 12 bases stayed unmatched. The CDR3 extends over 15 amino acids. The germline V gene has CDR1 LNHDA and CDR2 SQIVND (reference sequence).

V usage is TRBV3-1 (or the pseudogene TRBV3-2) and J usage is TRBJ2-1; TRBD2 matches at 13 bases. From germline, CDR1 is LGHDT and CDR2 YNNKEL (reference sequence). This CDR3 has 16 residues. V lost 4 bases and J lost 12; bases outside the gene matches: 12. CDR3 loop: CASSLPTGTSGKGQFF. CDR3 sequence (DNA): TGTGCCAGCAGCCTCCCAACCGGGACTAGCGGGAAGGGGCAGTTCTTC.

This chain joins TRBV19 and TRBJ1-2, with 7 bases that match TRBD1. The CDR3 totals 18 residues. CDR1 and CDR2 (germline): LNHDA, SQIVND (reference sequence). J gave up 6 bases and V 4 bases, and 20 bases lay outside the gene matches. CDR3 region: CASSTVLINRGKEDGYTF. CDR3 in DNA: TGTGCCAGTAGTACGGTACTTATAAACAGGGGAAAAGAGGATGGCTACACCTTC.

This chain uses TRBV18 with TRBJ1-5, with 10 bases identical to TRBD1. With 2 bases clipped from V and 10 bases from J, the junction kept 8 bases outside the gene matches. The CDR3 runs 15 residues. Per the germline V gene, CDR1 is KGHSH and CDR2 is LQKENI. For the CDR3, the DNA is TGTGCCAGCTCACCAGGGACAGGGGATATTAAACCCCAGCATTTT. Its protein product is CASSPGTGDIKPQHF.

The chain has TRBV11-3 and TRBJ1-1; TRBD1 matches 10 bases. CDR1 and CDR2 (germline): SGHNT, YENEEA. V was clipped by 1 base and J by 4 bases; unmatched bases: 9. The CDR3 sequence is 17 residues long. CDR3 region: CASSLGDRGPRGTEAFF. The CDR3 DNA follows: TGTGCCAGCAGCTTAGGAGACAGGGGGCCTAGGGGCACTGAAGCTTTCTTT.

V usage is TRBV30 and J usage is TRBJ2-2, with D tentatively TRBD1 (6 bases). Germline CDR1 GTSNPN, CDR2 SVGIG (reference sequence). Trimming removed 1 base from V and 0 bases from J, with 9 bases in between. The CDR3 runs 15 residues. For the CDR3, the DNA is TGTGCCTGGAGTGCCCCAGGGGCGAACACCGGGGAGCTGTTTTTT. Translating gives CAWSAPGANTGELFF. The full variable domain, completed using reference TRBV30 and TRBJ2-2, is SQTIHQWPATLVQPVGSPLSLECTVEGTSNPNLYWYRQAAGRGLQLLFYSVGIGQISSEVPQNLSASRPQDRQFILSSKKLLLSDSGFYLCAWSAPGANTGELFFGEGSRLTVL.

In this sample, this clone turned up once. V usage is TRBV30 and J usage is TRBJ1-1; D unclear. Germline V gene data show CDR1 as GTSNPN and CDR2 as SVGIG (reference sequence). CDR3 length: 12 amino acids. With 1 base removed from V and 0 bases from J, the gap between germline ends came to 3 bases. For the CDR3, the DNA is TGTGCCTGGAGTGGGCTGAACACTGAAGCTTTCTTT. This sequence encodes CAWSGLNTEAFF.

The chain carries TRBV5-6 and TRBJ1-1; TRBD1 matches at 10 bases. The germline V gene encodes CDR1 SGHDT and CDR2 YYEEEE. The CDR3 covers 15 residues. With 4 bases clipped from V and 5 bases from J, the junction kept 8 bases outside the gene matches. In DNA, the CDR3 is TGTGCCAGCAGCAAGAGGACAGGGGGTGGTACTGAAGCTTTCTTT. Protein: CASSKRTGGGTEAFF.

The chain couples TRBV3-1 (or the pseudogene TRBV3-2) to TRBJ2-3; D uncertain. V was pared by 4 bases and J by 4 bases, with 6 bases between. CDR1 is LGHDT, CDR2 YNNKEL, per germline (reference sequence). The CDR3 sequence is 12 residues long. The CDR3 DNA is TGTGCCAGCAGCCCCTTCTCAGATACGCAGTATTTT. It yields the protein CASSPFSDTQYF.

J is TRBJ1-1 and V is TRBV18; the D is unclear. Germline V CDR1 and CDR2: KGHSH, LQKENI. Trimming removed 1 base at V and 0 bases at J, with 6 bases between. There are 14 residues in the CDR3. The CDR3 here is CASSPQGVNTEAFF. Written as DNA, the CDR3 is TGTGCCAGCTCACCACAGGGAGTGAACACTGAAGCTTTCTTT.

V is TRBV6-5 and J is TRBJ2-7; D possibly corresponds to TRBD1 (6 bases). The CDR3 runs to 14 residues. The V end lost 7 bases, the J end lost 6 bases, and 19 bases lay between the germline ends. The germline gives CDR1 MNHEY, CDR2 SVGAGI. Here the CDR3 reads CASTQKGEGGEQYF. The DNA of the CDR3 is TGTGCCAGCACCCAAAAGGGTGAAGGGGGCGAGCAGTACTTC.

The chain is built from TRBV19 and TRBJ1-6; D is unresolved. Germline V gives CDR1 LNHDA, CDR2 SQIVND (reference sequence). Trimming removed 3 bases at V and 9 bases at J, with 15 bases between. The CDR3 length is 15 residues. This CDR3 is CASSIGMAGASPLHF. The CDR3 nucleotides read TGTGCCAGTAGTATCGGGATGGCTGGAGCTTCACCCCTCCACTTT.

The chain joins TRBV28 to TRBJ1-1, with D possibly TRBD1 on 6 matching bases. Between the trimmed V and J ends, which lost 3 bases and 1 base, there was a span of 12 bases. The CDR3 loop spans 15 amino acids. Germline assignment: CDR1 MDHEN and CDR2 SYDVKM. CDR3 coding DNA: TGTGCCAGCAGTTTGATGGGGGCCTCGAACACTGAAGCTTTCTTT. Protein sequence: CASSLMGASNTEAFF.

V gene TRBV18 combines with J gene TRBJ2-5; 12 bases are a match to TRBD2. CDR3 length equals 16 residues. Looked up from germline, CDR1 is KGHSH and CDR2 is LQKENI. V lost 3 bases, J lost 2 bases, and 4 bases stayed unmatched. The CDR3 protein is CASSPSTSGGQETQYF. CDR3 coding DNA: TGTGCCAGCTCACCGTCGACTAGCGGGGGACAAGAGACCCAGTACTTC.